Here is one T cell receptor (beta chain) with its context. The assay was immunoSEQ multiplex PCR, and TCRdb's table has in-frame clones only and misses some. Of 58,000 or so clones listed, about 88% are singletons. The data were obtained in a study of T cell changes during pregnancy in multiple sclerosis. V was pared by 6 bases and J by 2 bases, with 14 bases between. The germline gives CDR1 MRHNA, CDR2 SNTAGT. CDR3 length: 14 residues. This TCR came from a female donor with multiple sclerosis, enrolled in a pregnancy study. The V and J genes are TRBV6-4 and TRBJ2-7, with D possibly TRBD2 on 6 matching bases. This material consisted of CD4+ T cells from peripheral blood mononuclear cells, taken in the third trimester of pregnancy. The CDR3: CASRTAGSTYEQYF. The CDR3 coding sequence is TGTGCCAGCAGGACGGCGGGGAGCACCTACGAGCAGTACTTC.